One sample yielded the 26 T cell receptor beta chains listed below, sequenced in a study of shared clonotypes between healthy human individuals. Naivety among CD8 cells was defined by CD45RO negativity and positive CCR7 selection, thereby excluding terminally differentiated effector memory CD45RA+ cells. Data came from immunoSEQ multiplex PCR; TCRdb stores just in-frame clones and leaves some out. The table lists roughly 810,000 clones, about 97% of them singletons. The specimen was naive CD8+ T cells sorted from blood. The receptors stem from a young man in good health.

This clone came up a few times. The gene calls are TRBV7-9 and TRBJ2-7, with 8 bases identical to TRBD1. The CDR3 is 16 amino acids. CDR1 SEHNR and CDR2 FQNEAQ come from the germline V gene (reference sequence). Trimming cost V 5 bases and J 3 bases; bases outside gene matches: 12. CDR3 in amino acids: CASSTRTGWEIYEQYF. The CDR3, as DNA: TGTGCCAGCAGCACCCGGACAGGGTGGGAAATCTACGAGCAGTACTTC.

The rearrangement links TRBV10-2 to TRBJ2-5, with 12 bases identical to TRBD1. Trimming at V came to 0 bases and at J to 5 bases, leaving 4 bases not matched to a gene. Per the germline V gene, CDR1 is WSHSY and CDR2 is SAAADI. The CDR3 is 16 amino acids. DNA of the CDR3: TGCGCCAGCAGTGAGTCGTGGGACAGGGGGCGGGAGACCCAGTACTTC. As protein: CASSESWDRGRETQYF.

This chain connects TRBV5-4 to TRBJ2-6; weak D call: TRBD2 (6 bases). This CDR3 comprises 17 residues. The V end lost 4 bases, the J end lost 2 bases, and 16 bases lay between the germline ends. Germline V lookup: CDR1 SGHNT, CDR2 YYREEE (reference sequence). CDR3 residues: CASSPGGTSAGANVLTF. CDR3 coding DNA: TGTGCCAGCAGCCCTGGCGGGACTTCGGCTGGGGCCAACGTCCTGACTTTC.

The gene calls are TRBV11-2 and TRBJ1-2, with D unresolved. CDR1 is SGHAT and CDR2 is FQNNGV in the germline V gene. The V gene lost 8 bases and the J gene lost 2 bases, with 21 bases spanning the gap. The CDR3 has 16 residues. This chain's CDR3 is CASSGQMRVWNYGYTF. As DNA, the CDR3 is TGTGCCAGCTCGGGCCAGATGAGGGTGTGGAACTATGGCTACACCTTC.

The chain couples TRBV28 to TRBJ2-7, with 8 bases that match TRBD1. With V trimmed by 10 bases and J by 3 bases, 20 bases remained unmatched. The germline V gene has CDR1 MDHEN and CDR2 SYDVKM. The CDR3 spans 17 residues. In nucleotides, the CDR3 is TGTGCCACCAAGTCGTTAGTTCCGACAGGGGTAAACTACGAGCAGTACTTC. This translates into CATKSLVPTGVNYEQYF.

The chain is built from TRBV29-1 and TRBJ2-1; unclear D gene. Germline CDR1 reads SQVTM; CDR2 reads ANQGSEA. The CDR3 loop spans 10 amino acids. Between the trimmed V and J ends, which lost 4 bases and 7 bases, there was a span of 5 bases. The chain's CDR3 is CSVVRNEQFF. The CDR3 nucleotides read TGCAGCGTTGTGAGGAATGAGCAGTTCTTC.

V is TRBV7-9 and J is TRBJ2-7; TRBD1 aligns across 10 bases. Per germline, CDR1 SEHNR and CDR2 FQNEAQ (reference sequence). Unmatched junction bases numbered 9, after V lost 3 bases and J lost 1 base. The length of the CDR3 is 17 residues. DNA of the CDR3: TGTGCCAGCAGCTTCGCAGACGGACAGGGGGAGTCCTACGAGCAGTACTTC. Protein sequence: CASSFADGQGESYEQYF. Full variable domain (remainder filled in from reference TRBV7-9 and TRBJ2-7): DTGVSQNPRHKITKRGQNVTFRCDPISEHNRLYWYRQTLGQGPEFLTYFQNEAQLEKSRLLSDRFSAERPKGSFSTLEIQRTEQGDSAMYLCASSFADGQGESYEQYFGPGTRLTVT.

The chain joins TRBV15 to TRBJ2-7; 8 nucleotides align to TRBD1. Germline loops: CDR1 LNHNV, CDR2 YYDKDF (reference sequence). The ends lost 0 bases at V and 2 bases at J; junction bases unmatched: 12. The CDR3 is made up of 18 amino acids. The CDR3 DNA reads as TGTGCCACCAGCAGAGATATGATCGACAGGGGCAGGGCCTACGAGCAGTACTTC. The encoded protein is CATSRDMIDRGRAYEQYF.

This clone appeared once. V usage is TRBV5-4 and J usage is TRBJ2-2; D gene uncertain. The CDR3 extends over 13 amino acids. V shed 2 bases and J shed 5 bases, with 7 bases lying between them. The germline V gene has CDR1 SGHNT and CDR2 YYREEE (reference sequence). The CDR3 reads CASSFGSTGELFF. Here the CDR3 DNA reads TGTGCCAGCAGCTTTGGATCGACCGGGGAGCTGTTTTTT.

The V and J genes are TRBV10-3 and TRBJ2-1; D unclear. The V gene's germline CDR1 is ENHRY and CDR2 SYGVKD. This CDR3 region has 14 residues. V was cut by 5 bases and J by 0 bases, with 8 bases left in between. Written as DNA, the CDR3 is TGTGCCATCAGTTTGACGAGCTCCTACAATGAGCAGTTCTTC. Translating gives CAISLTSSYNEQFF.

The chain links TRBV11-2 to TRBJ2-7; D may be TRBD1 (5 bases). V lost 2 bases, J lost 3 bases, and 11 bases lay in between. CDR3 size: 14 residues. CDR1 and CDR2 (germline): SGHAT, FQNNGV. CDR3 protein: CASSLYQGNYEQYF. The CDR3 nucleotides are TGTGCCAGCAGCTTATATCAGGGAAACTACGAGCAGTACTTC.

The chain joins TRBV11-2 to TRBJ2-7, with D perhaps matching TRBD1 or TRBD2 (5 bases each). V lost 8 bases and J 5 bases, leaving 22 bases between the germline ends. The CDR3 covers 15 residues. CDR1 and CDR2 (germline): SGHAT, FQNNGV. The CDR3 nucleotides read TGTGCCAGCGGCAACTATGCCAGGGAGAACGACGAGCAGTACTTC. It yields the protein CASGNYARENDEQYF.

The chain recombines TRBV4-3 with TRBJ1-2; no reliable D call. The V gene's germline CDR1 is LGHNA and CDR2 YSLEER. V gave up 0 bases and J gave up 4 bases, with 9 bases separating them. This CDR3 is built from 14 residues. The DNA for the CDR3 is TGCGCCAGCAGCCAAGACAGCACAGCCTATGGCTACACCTTC. This encodes CASSQDSTAYGYTF.

V usage is TRBV7-9 and J usage is TRBJ2-5, with TRBD1 matching 7 bases. V trimming: 3 bases; J trimming: 3 bases; junction bases outside the gene matches: 7. Germline V CDR1 and CDR2: SEHNR, FQNEAQ (reference sequence). CDR3 length equals 15 residues. The chain's CDR3 is CASSFRRQGEETQYF. The CDR3 bases are TGTGCCAGCAGCTTTAGGCGGCAGGGGGAAGAGACCCAGTACTTC.

This rearrangement joins TRBV10-1 to TRBJ2-1; TRBD2 aligns across 9 bases. With 3 bases clipped from V and 5 bases from J, the junction kept 2 bases outside the gene matches. Germline V gene lookup returns CDR1 WNHNN and CDR2 SYGVQD (reference sequence). CDR3 length equals 14 residues. The CDR3 DNA sequence: TGCGCCAGCAGTGAAATAGCGGGGGACAATGAGCAGTTCTTC. Its translation is CASSEIAGDNEQFF.

V is TRBV27 and J is TRBJ2-1; D gene uncertain. Per the germline V gene, CDR1 is MNHEY and CDR2 is SMNVEV (reference sequence). The CDR3 totals 15 residues. The V end was cut by 3 bases, the J end by 0 bases, with 9 bases between. The CDR3, as DNA: TGTGCCAGCAGTTTCCCTTCCAGCTCCTACAATGAGCAGTTCTTC. Translating gives CASSFPSSSYNEQFF.

This sequence joins TRBV2 and TRBJ2-2; 12 bases line up with TRBD2. The germline gives CDR1 SNHLY, CDR2 FYNNEI. The junction had 5 bases not matched to a gene; V was cut back by 4 bases and J by 5 bases. CDR3 length: 16 amino acids. CDR3 nucleotides: TGTGCCAGCAGTGCCACTAGCGGGGGGAAGACCGGGGAGCTGTTTTTT. It codes for CASSATSGGKTGELFF. Variable domain in full (rest from reference TRBV2 and TRBJ2-2): EPEVTQTPSHQVTQMGQEVILRCVPISNHLYFYWYRQILGQKVEFLVSFYNNEISEKSEIFDDQFSVERPDGSNFTLKIRSTKLEDSAMYFCASSATSGGKTGELFFGEGSRLTVL.

In its sample, this clone was seen once. This chain uses TRBV11-2 with TRBJ2-7, with D maybe TRBD1 (5 bases). Looked up from germline, CDR1 is SGHAT and CDR2 is FQNNGV. The CDR3 runs to 13 residues. V lost 4 bases to trimming and J lost 6 bases, with 13 bases between them. CDR3 DNA: TGTGCCAGCAGCTCTCTGACAGTGGGCGAGCAGTACTTC. Amino acids: CASSSLTVGEQYF.

This clone was seen once. This chain joins TRBV4-3 and TRBJ1-2; D possibly corresponds to TRBD1 (5 bases). Germline assignment: CDR1 LGHNA and CDR2 YSLEER. The CDR3 runs 13 residues. V lost 4 bases to trimming and J lost 6 bases, with 12 bases between them. CDR3 amino acids: CASSRGTVDGYTF. For the CDR3, the DNA is TGCGCCAGCAGCCGTGGGACGGTGGATGGCTACACCTTC.

This chain links TRBV7-9 with TRBJ2-2, with a possible D match to TRBD1 (5 bases). The CDR3 loop spans 12 amino acids. Per the germline V gene, CDR1 is SEHNR and CDR2 is FQNEAQ (reference sequence). V lost 5 bases to trimming and J lost 7 bases, with 8 bases between them. The CDR3 loop reads CASSRQGGELFF. CDR3 nucleotide sequence: TGTGCCAGCAGCCGTCAGGGCGGGGAGCTGTTTTTT.

The chain links TRBV4-1 to TRBJ2-3, with D maybe TRBD2 (6 bases). Between the trimmed V and J ends, which lost 5 bases and 0 bases, there was a span of 21 bases. This CDR3 is 18 amino acids long. CDR1 and CDR2 from the germline V gene are MGHRA and YSYEKL. As DNA, the CDR3 is TGCGCCAGCAGCGCTCTGGACTACCAGGGAAGTAGCACAGATACGCAGTATTTT. Its translation: CASSALDYQGSSTDTQYF.

V usage is TRBV7-9 and J usage is TRBJ1-2, with D unclear. Trimming pared 7 bases from V and 5 bases from J, leaving 20 bases between. Germline-derived CDR1 and CDR2 are SEHNR and FQNEAQ (reference sequence). CDR3 length: 15 residues. The CDR3 sequence: CASKPPTAAPYGYTF. CDR3 bases: TGTGCCAGCAAACCGCCCACAGCAGCTCCTTATGGCTACACCTTC.

V and J are TRBV15 and TRBJ2-7; D is uncertain. Trimming left V 4 bases short and J 7 bases short, with 11 bases between. Germline V gene data show CDR1 as LNHNV and CDR2 as YYDKDF (reference sequence). The CDR3 runs 12 residues. The CDR3 loop is CATSIRPGEQYF. CDR3 coding DNA: TGTGCCACCAGCATAAGGCCTGGGGAGCAGTACTTC.

The chain joins TRBV5-5 to TRBJ1-5, with D uncertain. Between the trimmed V and J ends, which lost 4 bases and 9 bases, there was a span of 8 bases. This CDR3 region has 11 residues. CDR1 is SGHKS and CDR2 is YYEKEE in the germline V gene (reference sequence). The CDR3 region has the DNA TGTGCCAGCAGCCTCTTCGGGCCCCAGCATTTT. It codes for CASSLFGPQHF.

The V call is TRBV27, the J call TRBJ2-7; 7 bases fit TRBD2. The CDR3 totals 14 residues. Trimming at V came to 5 bases and at J to 7 bases, leaving 11 bases not matched to a gene. The germline V gene has CDR1 MNHEY and CDR2 SMNVEV (reference sequence). CDR3 sequence reads: CASSSGDYETEQYF. The CDR3 region has the DNA TGTGCCAGCAGTAGTGGGGACTACGAGACAGAGCAGTACTTC.

The rearrangement joins TRBV7-6 to TRBJ2-3, with D unclear. The CDR3 is 13 residues long. Trimming shortened V by 1 base and J by 7 bases, and 9 bases separated the two germline ends. Germline V gene data show CDR1 as SGHVS and CDR2 as FNYEAQ. DNA for the CDR3: TGTGCCAGCAGCTTAGAAGGCGTAAATACGCAGTATTTT. This gives the protein CASSLEGVNTQYF. The whole variable domain, filled in from reference TRBV7-6 and TRBJ2-3, reads GAGVSQSPRYKVTKRGQDVALRCDPISGHVSLYWYRQALGQGPEFLTYFNYEAQQDKSGLPNDRFSAERPEGSISTLTIQRTEQRDSAMYRCASSLEGVNTQYFGPGTRLTVL.